The rows below give T cell receptor beta chains drawn from one sample of a study of Ad26.COV2.S vaccination and SARS-CoV-2 variants. The protocol was immunoSEQ multiplex PCR, while the TCRdb copy is restricted to in-frame clones and leaves out a portion. The profile shows about 350,000 clones, about 88% of them singletons. The source was peripheral blood, collected in a trial of Ad26.COV2.S vaccine versus placebo. The receptors here all came from a person aged 18-65 years who received the Ad26.COV2.S COVID-19 vaccine or a placebo. The CDR3 runs from the conserved cysteine through the conserved F or W. D genes are given only for firm matches. Not all rows give a size; the values are once, few, many and, for expanded clones, a class.

>TRBV9|-|TRBJ2-1|-
CASSPTSTLYNEQFF
TGTGCCAGCAGCCCAACTAGCACCCTCTACAATGAGCAGTTCTTC
>TRBV12-3/TRBV12-4|-|TRBJ1-1|-
CASSTPTEAFF
TGTGCCAGCAGCACACCCACTGAAGCTTTCTTT
>TRBV5-8|-|TRBJ1-2|-
CASSSLRLLGGYTF
TGTGCCAGCAGCTCCCTTAGGTTACTGGGTGGCTACACCTTC
>TRBV5-4|few|TRBJ1-3|TRBD1
CASSQDYSGTGDF
TGTGCCAGCAGCCAGGACTACTCCGGGACAGGGGATTTT
>TRBV27|-|TRBJ1-5|TRBD1
CASRQGSAPNQPQHF
TGTGCCAGCAGACAGGGGAGCGCCCCTAATCAGCCCCAGCATTTT
>TRBV15|-|TRBJ1-5|TRBD1
CATSRDRESVQPQHF
TGTGCCACCAGCAGGGACAGGGAATCGGTCCAGCCCCAGCATTTT
>TRBV30|once|TRBJ1-5|TRBD1
CAWSIPRTGKLNQPQHF
TGTGCCTGGAGTATACCAAGGACAGGGAAGTTGAATCAGCCCCAGCATTTT
>TRBV7-3|-|TRBJ2-7|-
CASSPGSQPREQYF
TGTGCCAGCAGCCCAGGGAGCCAACCGAGAGAGCAGTACTTC
>TRBV13|-|TRBJ1-4|-
CASTALGENEKLFF
TGTGCCAGCACCGCCCTGGGTGAGAATGAAAAACTGTTTTTT
>TRBV14|few|TRBJ2-6|-
CASSRDVRSGANVLTF
TGTGCCAGCAGCCGGGACGTCCGCTCTGGGGCCAACGTCCTGACTTTC
>TRBV7-3|-|TRBJ2-4|-
CASSLGGFGLPGIQYF
TGTGCCAGCAGCTTAGGAGGGTTTGGACTTCCGGGGATTCAGTACTTC
>TRBV4-3|-|TRBJ1-2|TRBD1
CASSTRTGVNYGYTF
TGCGCCAGCAGCACCCGGACAGGGGTTAACTATGGCTACACCTTC
>TRBV12-5|-|TRBJ1-2|TRBD1
CASASGTGYGYTF
TGTGCTAGTGCCTCCGGGACAGGCTATGGCTACACCTTC
>TRBV4-2|-|TRBJ1-1|-
CASSQDSTEAFF
TGTGCCAGCAGCCAAGATTCAACTGAAGCTTTCTTT
>TRBV11-2|-|TRBJ2-1|TRBD2
CASSHVAGRYNEQFF
TGTGCCAGCAGCCACGTAGCGGGAAGGTACAATGAGCAGTTCTTC
>TRBV4-3|-|TRBJ2-3|TRBD2
CASSQTSGSPTDTQYF
TGCGCCAGCAGCCAGACTAGCGGGAGCCCCACAGATACGCAGTATTTT
>TRBV27|-|TRBJ2-7|-
CASSLKAKAYEQYF
TGTGCCAGCAGTTTGAAGGCAAAGGCCTACGAGCAGTACTTC
>TRBV2|-|TRBJ2-3|TRBD2
CASSGTSGVDTQYF
TGTGCCAGCAGTGGGACTAGCGGGGTAGATACGCAGTATTTT
>TRBV4-1|-|TRBJ1-5|TRBD1
CASSQTGDRVQQPQHF
TGCGCCAGCAGCCAAACTGGGGACAGGGTTCAACAGCCCCAGCATTTT
>TRBV30|-|TRBJ1-1|-
CAWIRAGILAPEAFF
TGTGCCTGGATCCGGGCTGGAATATTGGCCCCTGAAGCTTTCTTT
>TRBV3-1/TRBV3-2|-|TRBJ1-1|-
CASSQQNTEAFF
TGTGCCAGCAGCCAGCAGAACACTGAAGCTTTCTTT
>TRBV19|-|TRBJ1-5|-
CASRTGGGLGDQPQHF
TGTGCCAGTAGGACGGGCGGGGGGCTTGGGGATCAGCCCCAGCATTTT
>TRBV6-4|-|TRBJ2-1|-
CASRPPDPSSYNEQFF
TGTGCCAGCAGACCCCCGGACCCGAGCTCCTACAATGAGCAGTTCTTC
>TRBV7-9|-|TRBJ1-1|TRBD1
CASSLSGTGGTEAFF
TGTGCCAGCAGCTTATCCGGGACAGGGGGCACTGAAGCTTTCTTT
>TRBV11-2|-|TRBJ2-7|-
CASSLQSSYEQYF
TGTGCCAGCAGCCTACAGAGCTCCTACGAGCAGTACTTC
>TRBV6-2/TRBV6-3|-|TRBJ2-7|-
CASSSPQEWGRYEQYF
TGTGCCAGCAGTTCGCCCCAAGAGTGGGGGCGGTACGAGCAGTACTTC
>TRBV14|-|TRBJ1-2|-
CASSREVNYGYTF
TGTGCCAGCAGCCGGGAGGTCAACTATGGCTACACCTTC
>TRBV13|-|TRBJ2-7|-
CASRQGWDEQYF
TGTGCCAGCAGACAGGGCTGGGACGAGCAGTACTTC
>TRBV24-1|-|TRBJ2-2|-
CATDPDSRATGELFF
TGTGCCACGGACCCGGACAGCCGGGCCACCGGGGAGCTGTTTTTT